This entry concerns a single TCR beta chain. Its antigen is not identified. The sample originates from a study of T cells expressing NK-cell markers. Study in general: Just one sequenced donor of eight was HCMV-seronegative, while seven were seropositive. General study points: Top CD8+ clonotypes included the dominant CD3+CD56+NKG2C+ clonotypes in six donors. Dominance of the CD3+CD56-NKG2C+ fraction by these clonotypes also held in a handful of donors. It was still unclear whether expanded NKG2C+ T cell clones were HCMV specific.

The CDR3 is made up of 16 amino acids. The germline V gene encodes CDR1 SGHTA and CDR2 FQGTGA. Following a re-call of the 5' RACE reads, TCRdb has one entry per CDR3 protein and lacks DNA. The sample table sets out about 460,000 distinct CDR3 sequences. This chain links TRBV7-3 with TRBJ2-3; without DNA, the TCRdb call of TRBD1 cannot be checked. The sample comprised blood T cells: a sorted CD56 or NKG2C T cell subset, CD4+ or CD8+ T cells, or bulk PBMC T cells (not recorded which). This receptor was obtained from a woman between 45 and 60 years old in good health. This CDR3 is CASSLGQGSGMDTQYF.